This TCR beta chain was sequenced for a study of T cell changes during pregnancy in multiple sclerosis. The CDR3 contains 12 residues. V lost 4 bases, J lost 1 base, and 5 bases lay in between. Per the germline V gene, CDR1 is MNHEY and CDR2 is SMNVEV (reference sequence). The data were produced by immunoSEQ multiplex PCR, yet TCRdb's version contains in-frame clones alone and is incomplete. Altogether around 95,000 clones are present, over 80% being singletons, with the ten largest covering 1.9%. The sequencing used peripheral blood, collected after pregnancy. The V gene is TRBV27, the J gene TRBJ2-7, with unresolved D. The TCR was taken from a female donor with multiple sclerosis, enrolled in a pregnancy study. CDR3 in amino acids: CASSSLSYEQYF. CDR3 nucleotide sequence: TGTGCCAGCAGTTCCCTATCCTACGAGCAGTACTTC.